Listed below are T cell receptor beta chains from one sample, sequenced in a study of CD8 T cells in ankylosing spondylitis. TCRdb reprocessed the 5' RACE reads with MiXCR, giving one entry per CDR3 protein. Here the sample spans around 770,000 distinct CDR3 sequences, 10% to 15% being singletons. What was sequenced was blood, either unsorted or a sorted T cell fraction (not recorded which). Receptors originate from a male donor with ankylosing spondylitis. CDR3s include the opening cysteine and the closing phenylalanine or tryptophan. D genes are given only for firm matches. Size tells how often a clone was seen (once, few, many) or the class of an expanded clone, and some rows leave it out.

few TRBJ2-1 . TRBV7-2 CASSFGTAGFF TGTGCCAGCAGCTTTGGGACAGCGGGGTTCTTC
. TRBJ2-3 TRBD1 TRBV4-3 CASSQEDRDAQYF TGCGCCAGCAGCCAGGAGGACAGGGACGCGCAGTATTTT
many TRBJ2-4 . TRBV12-3/TRBV12-4 CASSLIRGDIQYF TGTGCCAGCAGTTTAATCAGGGGGGACATTCAGTACTTC
. TRBJ2-1 . TRBV7-9 CASRGAGEQFF TGTGCCAGCCGGGGGGCCGGTGAGCAGTTCTTC
. TRBJ1-4 TRBD1 TRBV27 CASSVTGGQMEKLFF TGTGCCAGCAGTGTAACAGGGGGCCAAATGGAAAAACTGTTTTTT
. TRBJ2-7 . TRBV10-2 CASSGLGVSSSYEQYF TGCGCCAGCAGTGGGCTTGGGGTTTCCTCCTCCTACGAGCAGTACTTC
many TRBJ2-1 TRBD2 TRBV20-1 CSAASRASGTHEQFF TGCAGTGCAGCGAGTCGGGCTAGCGGGACCCATGAGCAGTTCTTC
. TRBJ2-7 TRBD2 TRBV20-1 CSARDPGTSVTYEQYF TGCAGTGCTAGAGATCCCGGGACTAGCGTCACCTACGAGCAGTACTTC
few TRBJ1-6 . TRBV20-1 CSAREFGNSPLHF TGCAGTGCAAGGGAATTTGGTAATTCACCCCTCCACTTT
. TRBJ2-1 TRBD1 TRBV18 CASSPGTGRVNEQFF TGTGCCAGCTCACCGGGGACAGGCCGAGTTAATGAGCAGTTCTTC
. TRBJ1-2 . TRBV20-1 CSAKKTGANYGYTF TGCAGTGCTAAAAAGACAGGAGCAAACTATGGCTACACCTTC
. TRBJ2-1 TRBD2 TRBV11-3 CASSFQAGGNNEQFF TGTGCCAGCAGCTTCCAAGCGGGAGGTAACAATGAGCAGTTCTTC
few TRBJ1-1 . TRBV20-1 CSALAPELNTEAFF TGCAGTGCTCTAGCCCCAGAATTGAACACTGAAGCTTTCTTT
many TRBJ1-2 . TRBV5-1 CASGEMDSYGYTF TGCGCCAGCGGGGAGATGGACAGCTATGGCTACACCTTC
. TRBJ2-1 . TRBV4-1 CASSQAGTKNEQFF TGCGCCAGCAGCCAAGCCGGGACAAAAAATGAGCAGTTCTTC
. TRBJ2-6 . TRBV6-5 CASSFAGGAGANVLTF TGTGCCAGCAGTTTTGCCGGGGGTGCTGGGGCCAACGTCCTGACTTTC
few TRBJ2-6 . TRBV6-1 CASSERALTSGANVLTF TGTGCCAGCAGTGAACGGGCCTTGACCTCTGGGGCCAACGTCCTGACTTTC
. TRBJ2-3 TRBD2 TRBV11-2 CASSQLGTSGRTSIDTQYF TGTGCCAGCAGCCAACTTGGGACTAGCGGACGGACTAGCATAGATACGCAGTATTTT
. TRBJ1-3 . TRBV5-8 CASSSDGSSGNTIYF TGTGCCAGCAGCTCTGACGGAAGCTCTGGAAACACCATATATTTT
. TRBJ1-2 . TRBV20-1 CSAPARARANYGYTF TGCAGTGCTCCGGCCAGGGCAAGAGCTAACTATGGCTACACCTTC
many TRBJ1-6 . TRBV29-1 CSAGWGSNSPLHF TGCAGCGCCGGATGGGGTTCTAATTCACCCCTCCACTTT
. TRBJ2-2 . TRBV6-5 CASSLGLPEGELFF TGTGCCAGCAGTTTGGGACTCCCCGAGGGGGAGCTGTTTTTT
. TRBJ1-1 . TRBV5-4 CASSGPDRTNTEAFF TGTGCCAGCAGCGGACCAGACAGGACTAACACTGAAGCTTTCTTT
few TRBJ2-1 . TRBV20-1 CGMTSDTYNEQFF TGCGGTATGACTAGTGACACCTACAATGAGCAGTTCTTC
many TRBJ2-3 . TRBV5-1 CASSLEGLTDTQYF TGCGCCAGCAGCTTGGAAGGTCTCACAGATACGCAGTATTTT
. TRBJ1-6 . TRBV27 CASSPGAGVYNSPLHF TGTGCCAGCAGTCCGGGCGCGGGGGTTTATAATTCACCCCTCCACTTT
. TRBJ2-7 TRBD1 TRBV5-1 CASSWGTEPSYEQYF TGCGCCAGCAGCTGGGGGACAGAACCCTCCTACGAGCAGTACTTC
. TRBJ2-1 TRBD1 TRBV7-2 CASSIKTGGSYNEQFF TGTGCCAGCAGCATTAAAACAGGGGGATCCTACAATGAGCAGTTCTTC
few TRBJ1-1 TRBD1 TRBV18 CASSPGQVEAFF TGTGCCAGCTCACCGGGACAGGTTGAAGCTTTCTTT
. TRBJ1-1 . TRBV7-2 CASSSTDYTEAFF TGTGCCAGCAGCTCCACTGATTATACTGAAGCTTTCTTT
few TRBJ2-7 TRBD1 TRBV20-1 CSASQGANEQYF TGCAGTGCTAGCCAGGGGGCCAACGAGCAGTACTTC
. TRBJ2-3 . TRBV20-1 CSTQAPDTQYF TGCAGTACCCAAGCTCCAGATACGCAGTATTTT
. TRBJ2-7 . TRBV15 CATSRDRKGSEQYF TGTGCCACCAGCAGAGATCGAAAGGGATCCGAGCAGTACTTC
few TRBJ1-5 . TRBV4-2 CASSQGLQGQPQHF TGTGCCAGCAGCCAAGGACTTCAGGGTCAGCCCCAGCATTTT
few TRBJ2-3 . TRBV5-1 CASSLGVVADTQYF TGCGCCAGCAGCTTAGGGGTAGTGGCCGATACGCAGTATTTT